The clone carrying this TCR beta chain has ten or more counts. This entry is derived from a study of regulatory T cells in long-lasting Graves disease. Library construction for TCR beta used iRepertoire HTBI primers and Arm-PCR of CDR3 regions. TCRdb redid the calling of the multiplex PCR reads with MiXCR, one entry per CDR3 protein. Of around 450,000 distinct CDR3 sequences listed, roughly 21% were seen once; the top ten hold less than 9%. Time point defined: persistent/refractory GD, antithyroid drugs over 5 years with positive TRAb. Extracted PBMC RNA gave rise to the TCR library. CDR3 length: 14 residues. Germline CDR1 reads MDHEN; CDR2 reads SYDVKM. V gave up 5 bases and J gave up 5 bases, with 15 bases separating them.

The rearrangement joins TRBV28 to TRBJ1-2; D may be TRBD1 (6 bases). The sequenced sample was peripheral blood mononuclear cells (PBMCs), obtained when the disease was refractory, from a patient treated with antithyroid drugs. The receptor's source is a female donor with Graves disease. The CDR3 nucleotides read TGTGCCAGCAGTCGAGGGACACAAGGTTATGGCTACACCTTC. Translating gives CASSRGTQGYGYTF.